These 26 T cell receptor beta chains were all obtained from the same sample, sequenced in a study of blood T cell repertoires in COVID-19 (TCRdb year 2020). Library prep was done by the immunoSEQ multiplex PCR assay. Held by TCRdb, this immuneACCESS table contains in-frame sequences only and omits some clones. Under half of the omission traces to an unresolved V gene where checked; the cause of the rest is unknown. In all, the sample holds 250,000 to 350,000 clones, and about 90% of those were seen once. Approximately 7.8% of the sample comes from the top ten. The sequenced sample consisted of peripheral blood. The receptors were gathered from a woman aged 50 to 60 who had recovered from COVID-19.

V is TRBV5-1 and J is TRBJ1-1; TRBD1 aligns across 9 bases. CDR1 SGHRS and CDR2 YFSETQ come from the germline V gene. V lost 3 bases, J lost 1 base, and 1 base stayed unmatched. The CDR3 is 14 amino acids. The CDR3 bases are TGCGCCAGCAGCTGGACAGGGGAGAACACTGAAGCTTTCTTT. Its translation is CASSWTGENTEAFF.

This rearrangement joins TRBV30 to TRBJ2-3; 9 bases line up with TRBD2. CDR3 size: 15 residues. J gave up 6 bases and V 1 base, and 8 bases lay outside the gene matches. Germline-derived CDR1 and CDR2 are GTSNPN and SVGIG (reference sequence). Here the CDR3 DNA reads TGTGCCTGGAGTGGAGCGGGAGGCTTTGGGGATACGCAGTATTTT. This codes for CAWSGAGGFGDTQYF.

CDR3 coding DNA: TGCAGCGTTGATGGCCCTGGAAACACCATATATTTT. Translated: CSVDGPGNTIYF. The chain is built from TRBV29-1 and TRBJ1-3; no firm D call. Germline-derived CDR1 and CDR2 are SQVTM and ANQGSEA. The length of the CDR3 is 12 residues. The V end was cut by 3 bases, the J end by 2 bases, with 5 bases between.

The V and J genes are TRBV11-2 and TRBJ2-7; TRBD1 is a possible D gene (5 bases). There are 14 residues in the CDR3. CDR1 is SGHAT and CDR2 is FQNNGV in the germline V gene. Between the trimmed V and J ends, which lost 6 bases and 3 bases, there was a span of 15 bases. The CDR3 DNA follows: TGTGCCAGCAGGGACATCAAAAAAGGCTACGAGCAGTACTTC. Its translation is CASRDIKKGYEQYF.

This chain links TRBV12-3 or TRBV12-4 with TRBJ2-1; D gene uncertain. Between the trimmed V and J ends, which lost 4 bases and 4 bases, there was a span of 2 bases. The length of the CDR3 is 11 residues. DNA of the CDR3: TGTGCCAGCAGTTCGTACAATGAGCAGTTCTTC. This sequence encodes CASSSYNEQFF.

The J gene is TRBJ1-4, the V gene TRBV30; 7 bases fit TRBD1. Germline CDR1 reads GTSNPN; CDR2 reads SVGIG (reference sequence). The CDR3 consists of 17 residues. Trimming took 1 base from V and 4 from J; bases not matched to a gene: 12. The CDR3 sequence is CAWSEWGPNRGNEKLFF. The CDR3 DNA reads TGTGCCTGGAGTGAATGGGGACCGAACAGGGGTAATGAAAAACTGTTTTTT.

The chain couples TRBV2 to TRBJ2-7; 10 bases line up with TRBD2. The CDR3 contains 13 residues. J was trimmed by 6 bases and V by 5 bases; bases with no gene match: 4. In germline, CDR1 is SNHLY, CDR2 FYNNEI. CDR3 DNA: TGTGCCAGCAGTCTAGCGGGAGAGAGCGAGCAGTACTTC. Protein product: CASSLAGESEQYF.

This sequence joins TRBV7-2 and TRBJ2-3; D unclear. The CDR3 extends over 13 amino acids. V gave up 1 base and J gave up 6 bases, with 8 bases separating them. Germline V gives CDR1 SGHTA, CDR2 FQGNSA. This CDR3 is CASSLGVSDTQYF. DNA of the CDR3: TGTGCCAGCAGCTTAGGTGTAAGCGATACGCAGTATTTT.

The V gene is TRBV2, the J gene TRBJ2-7; TRBD1 matches 8 bases. Germline V gene lookup returns CDR1 SNHLY and CDR2 FYNNEI. The CDR3 covers 14 residues. J was trimmed by 2 bases and V by 8 bases; bases with no gene match: 8. In DNA form, the CDR3 reads TGTGCCAGCGGGACAGGAGCCCTCACCTACGAGCAGTACTTC. Its protein product is CASGTGALTYEQYF.

The chain recombines TRBV10-3 with TRBJ2-4; 9 positions match TRBD2. Germline values: CDR1 ENHRY, CDR2 SYGVKD. The CDR3 consists of 14 residues. V was pared by 5 bases and J by 1 base, with 0 bases of the junction left unmatched. The CDR3 reads CAISSGGAKNIQYF. DNA for the CDR3: TGTGCCATCAGTAGCGGGGGGGCCAAAAACATTCAGTACTTC.

The table lists this clone with a count of one. The rearrangement links TRBV28 to TRBJ1-1, with 9 bases that match TRBD1. Germline lookup yields CDR1 MDHEN and CDR2 SYDVKM. The CDR3 runs 15 residues. The ends lost 6 bases at V and 5 bases at J; junction bases unmatched: 10. The CDR3 spells CASRPTGGGWTEAFF. The CDR3 DNA reads TGTGCCAGCAGACCCACAGGGGGCGGTTGGACTGAAGCTTTCTTT. Based on the CDR3 plus reference TRBV28 and TRBJ1-1, the full variable domain is DVKVTQSSRYLVKRTGEKVFLECVQDMDHENMFWYRQDPGLGLRLIYFSYDVKMKEKGDIPEGYSVSREKKERFSLILESASTNQTSMYLCASRPTGGGWTEAFFGQGTRLTVV.

The chain carries TRBV5-4 and TRBJ2-3; 7 nucleotides match TRBD2. Trimming took 1 base from V and 4 from J; bases not matched to a gene: 9. Germline loops: CDR1 SGHNT, CDR2 YYREEE (reference sequence). This CDR3 has 16 residues. The CDR3 sequence: CASSLYGGGRADTQYF. CDR3 sequence (DNA): TGTGCCAGCAGCTTGTATGGTGGCGGGAGAGCAGATACGCAGTATTTT.

This clone appeared once. V and J are TRBV6-6 and TRBJ2-7; weak D call: TRBD2 (5 bases). The CDR3 sequence is 13 residues long. Trimming cost V 5 bases and J 5 bases, with 13 bases left between them. Per the germline V gene, CDR1 is MNHNY and CDR2 is SVGAGI (reference sequence). The CDR3 coding sequence is TGTGCCAGCAGTCGCCCGGGTAGCGACGAGCAGTACTTC. Amino acids: CASSRPGSDEQYF.

The gene calls are TRBV5-4 and TRBJ2-3; TRBD2 aligns across 10 bases. V lost 2 bases, J lost 3 bases, and 6 bases stayed unmatched. From germline, CDR1 is SGHNT and CDR2 YYREEE (reference sequence). The CDR3 totals 16 residues. DNA of the CDR3: TGTGCCAGCAGCTTTCGAGCGGGGGGGCGTACAGATACGCAGTATTTT. Translated: CASSFRAGGRTDTQYF. The full variable domain, its missing parts supplied by reference TRBV5-4 and TRBJ2-3, is ETGVTQSPTHLIKTRGQQVTLRCSSQSGHNTVSWYQQALGQGPQFIFQYYREEENGRGNFPPRFSGLQFPNYSSELNVNALELDDSALYLCASSFRAGGRTDTQYFGPGTRLTVL.

The V gene is TRBV4-3, the J gene TRBJ1-6; D gene uncertain. This CDR3 region has 14 residues. V was trimmed by 0 bases and J by 7 bases, leaving 7 bases between them. Germline loops: CDR1 LGHNA, CDR2 YSLEER. The CDR3: CASSQDGGNSPLHF. The CDR3, as DNA: TGCGCCAGCAGCCAAGATGGCGGGAATTCACCCCTCCACTTT.

This clone was observed a single time. V usage is TRBV24-1 and J usage is TRBJ1-2; 10 bases map to TRBD1. CDR1 is KGHDR and CDR2 is SFDVKD in the germline V gene. The length of the CDR3 is 15 residues. Trimming at V came to 1 base and at J to 7 bases, leaving 5 bases not matched to a gene. CDR3 sequence reads: CATSDFGTGESGYTF. As DNA, the CDR3 is TGTGCCACCAGTGATTTCGGGACAGGGGAGAGTGGCTACACCTTC.

The genes are TRBV7-8 and TRBJ2-5; 9 bases fit TRBD1. The J segment lost 4 bases and the V segment lost 5 bases, leaving 2 bases of the junction unmatched. The CDR3 has 13 amino acids. Germline V gene data show CDR1 as SGHVS and CDR2 as FQNEAQ. CDR3: CASSVTGGETQYF. DNA of the CDR3: TGTGCCAGCAGCGTGACAGGGGGAGAGACCCAGTACTTC.

CDR3 DNA sequence: TGTGCCAGCAGCCAACTCTCTGGGGCCAACGTCCTGACTTTC. This gives the protein CASSQLSGANVLTF. V gene TRBV3-1 (or the pseudogene TRBV3-2) combines with J gene TRBJ2-6; D is uncertain. Germline V gene sequence: CDR1 LGHDT, CDR2 YNNKEL (reference sequence). There are 14 residues in the CDR3. Trimming pared 2 bases from V and 0 bases from J, leaving 2 bases between.

The gene calls are TRBV11-2 and TRBJ2-5; 7 bases match TRBD1. Germline-derived CDR1 and CDR2 are SGHAT and FQNNGV. V was pared by 6 bases and J by 1 base, with 11 bases of the junction left unmatched. The CDR3 is made up of 16 amino acids. The CDR3 DNA reads TGTGCCAGCAGTCGTACACTAGACAGGGTCCAAGAGACCCAGTACTTC. Translation: CASSRTLDRVQETQYF.

The chain uses TRBV25-1 and TRBJ2-7, with 12 bases fitting TRBD2. Germline-derived CDR1 and CDR2 are MGHDK and SYGVNS. The CDR3 runs 15 residues. Losses at the gene ends were 4 bases for V and 6 bases for J; bases not matched to a gene: 7. CDR3 loop: CASSAPLAGGLEQYF. In DNA form, the CDR3 reads TGTGCCAGCAGTGCGCCTCTAGCGGGAGGGCTCGAGCAGTACTTC.

The gene calls are TRBV4-2 and TRBJ2-1; the D gene is possibly TRBD2 (6 bases). The V end was cut by 1 base, the J end by 15 bases, with 13 bases between. Per the germline V gene, CDR1 is LGHNA and CDR2 is YNFKEQ. This CDR3 region has 12 residues. Here the CDR3 DNA reads TGTGCCAGCAGCCAAGGCGAGGAGGGTGGGTTCTTC. It is translated as CASSQGEEGGFF.

This clone was counted between two and nine times. V usage is TRBV3-1 (or the pseudogene TRBV3-2) and J usage is TRBJ2-7; 8 bases are a match to TRBD2. The CDR3 covers 16 residues. Germline V lookup: CDR1 LGHDT, CDR2 YNNKEL (reference sequence). V shed 0 bases and J 4 bases; nucleotides not matched to a gene: 8. The CDR3 nucleotides are TGTGCCAGCAGCCAAGATACGGGGGGGCCTTCTTACGAGCAGTACTTC. Translation gives CASSQDTGGPSYEQYF.

This chain links TRBV19 with TRBJ1-2; TRBD1 aligns across 10 bases. With 4 bases clipped from V and 8 bases from J, the junction kept 10 bases outside the gene matches. Per the germline V gene, CDR1 is LNHDA and CDR2 is SQIVND (reference sequence). This CDR3 is 15 amino acids long. This CDR3 reads CASSRWRQGAGGYTF. For the CDR3, the DNA is TGTGCCAGTAGTAGGTGGAGACAGGGGGCCGGCGGCTACACCTTC.

This clone came up a few times. The chain uses TRBV7-2 and TRBJ2-7, with 11 nucleotides matching TRBD2. CDR3 length: 16 residues. V lost 5 bases, J lost 5 bases, and 11 bases stayed unmatched. From germline, CDR1 is SGHTA and CDR2 FQGNSA. The CDR3: CASSPSGTSGSHEQYF. In DNA, the CDR3 is TGTGCCAGCAGCCCCTCCGGGACTAGCGGTTCCCACGAGCAGTACTTC. The full variable domain, with the rest looked up from reference TRBV7-2 and TRBJ2-7, is GAGVSQSPSNKVTEKGKDVELRCDPISGHTALYWYRQSLGQGLEFLIYFQGNSAPDKSGLPSDRFSAERTGGSVSTLTIQRTQQEDSAVYLCASSPSGTSGSHEQYFGPGTRLTVT.

The V gene is TRBV7-2, the J gene TRBJ1-5; 8 nucleotides line up with TRBD1. The CDR3 covers 15 residues. J gave up 6 bases and V 3 bases, and 7 bases lay outside the gene matches. Germline lookup yields CDR1 SGHTA and CDR2 FQGNSA. CDR3 DNA: TGTGCCAGCAGCTTTAGGACAGGGTCGGGTCAGCCCCAGCATTTT. Translated, it gives CASSFRTGSGQPQHF.

The chain combines TRBV9 with TRBJ2-1, with 8 bases aligning to TRBD1. The CDR3 consists of 15 residues. The germline gives CDR1 SGDLS, CDR2 YYNGEE. V was pared by 1 base and J by 6 bases, with 6 bases of the junction left unmatched. The CDR3 DNA follows: TGTGCCAGCAGCGTACAGGGGGCCCTTGTCAATGAGCAGTTCTTC. Translating it yields CASSVQGALVNEQFF.